This is a list of T cell receptor beta chains from one sample in a study of cytomegalovirus exposure and HLA in healthy donors. Here immunoSEQ multiplex PCR was the method, and the copy in TCRdb shows in-frame clones only, minus some. The data show roughly 150,000 clones, roughly two thirds seen once. The sample taken for sequencing was PBMCs. All receptors come from a young woman in good health and CMV-seropositive. CDR3s include the opening cysteine and the closing phenylalanine or tryptophan. Fields, in order: V gene, J gene, D gene, clone size, CDR3 DNA, CDR3 protein. The D gene is left open where the match is weak. Where a row states a size, it is once, few, many or the class of an expanded clone; other rows omit it.

TRBV7-6	TRBJ2-2	-	once	TGTGCCAGCAGCTTTCAGGCCGCCGGGGAGCTGTTTTTT	CASSFQAAGELFF
TRBV4-3	TRBJ1-1	-	-	TGCGCCAGCAGCCCCCATGGGGGGGCGAACACTGAAGCTTTCTTT	CASSPHGGANTEAFF
TRBV7-2	TRBJ2-1	-	-	TGTGCCAGCAGCCGGGACTCATGGAATGAGCAGTTCTTC	CASSRDSWNEQFF
TRBV28	TRBJ1-6	-	-	TGTGCCAGCAGCTATCTAAGGGGTGACAATTCACCCCTCCACTTT	CASSYLRGDNSPLHF
TRBV2	TRBJ1-5	TRBD1	-	TGTGCCAGCAGTCGGACAGGGGGCTATCAGCCCCAGCATTTT	CASSRTGGYQPQHF
TRBV2	TRBJ1-4	-	-	TGTGCCAGCAGTGAAGCGCGGACACGAAATGAAAAACTGTTTTTT	CASSEARTRNEKLFF
TRBV7-8	TRBJ1-5	-	once	TGTGCCAGCAGCTTTCGTCCATCGACGAAGGCAGACTGTCAGCCCCAGCATTTT	CASSFRPSTKADCQPQHF
TRBV7-2	TRBJ1-1	-	-	TGTGCCAGCAGTCCACAGGGCGGGAGCTTCACTGAAGCTTTCTTT	CASSPQGGSFTEAFF
TRBV6-5	TRBJ1-6	TRBD1	-	TGTGCCAGCAGCGGACAGGATAATTCACCCCTCCACTTT	CASSGQDNSPLHF
TRBV7-2	TRBJ1-2	-	-	TGTGCCAGCAGCTTAACGCGTCAGGGTTGGACCTTC	CASSLTRQGWTF
TRBV23-1	TRBJ1-3	-	-	TGCGCCAGCAGTCAATCGAAAGCCGACGGAAAAGCGTGTCGAAACACCATATATTTT	CASSQSKADGKACRNTIYF
TRBV7-9	TRBJ2-7	TRBD1	-	TGTGCCAGCAGCTTACCCAGGGACAGGGGGGGCTACGAGCAGTACTTC	CASSLPRDRGGYEQYF
TRBV4-2	TRBJ2-7	TRBD2	-	TGTGCCAGCAGCCATACAGCGGGGAGTCTTTCCTACGAGCAGTACTTC	CASSHTAGSLSYEQYF
TRBV7-3	TRBJ2-3	TRBD2	-	TGTGCCAGCAGCTCCTCTGGAGCGGGGGGGCCACAAGATACGCAGTATTTT	CASSSSGAGGPQDTQYF
TRBV7-2	TRBJ1-2	TRBD1	-	TGTGCCAGCAGCCCAATGCAGGGGGACGGGGGCTACACCTTC	CASSPMQGDGGYTF
TRBV7-8	TRBJ1-1	TRBD1	-	TGTGCCAGCAGCGCAGGGGACACAGGGGGGCACACTGAAGCTTTCTTT	CASSAGDTGGHTEAFF
TRBV7-2	TRBJ2-3	TRBD2	-	TGTGCCAGCAGCTTCCAAGGACTAGCGACTAGCACAGATACGCAGTATTTT	CASSFQGLATSTDTQYF
TRBV15	TRBJ1-5	TRBD1	-	TGTGCCACCAGCACAGGGGGCTCGGGTCAGCCCCAGCATTTT	CATSTGGSGQPQHF
TRBV5-8	TRBJ2-7	-	-	TGTGCCAGCAGCGAGGGCGGGGCAATTGGCGAGCAGTACTTC	CASSEGGAIGEQYF
TRBV5-1	TRBJ1-1	TRBD1	-	TGCGCCAGCCGTACAGGGGGTGGGACTGAAGCTTTCTTT	CASRTGGGTEAFF
TRBV30	TRBJ2-3	TRBD2	-	TGTGCCTCCACCGGGGTAGCGGGGGGCCTATTCAACACAGATACGCAGTATTTT	CASTGVAGGLFNTDTQYF
TRBV5-4	TRBJ1-2	TRBD1	-	TGTGCCAGCAGCGACCAGACAGGGCCCAACTATGGCTACACCTTC	CASSDQTGPNYGYTF